Detailed here is one TCR beta chain. Its specific antigen is unknown. Base quality data are lacking; no much larger clone is found one base away. TCRbeta CDR3 regions were amplified from genomic DNA using the immunoSEQ Assay, a bias-controlled multiplex PCR. In the authors' own workflow: The number of nucleated cells in each sample was estimated by amplification of reference gene primers within the assay. To quantify the absolute abundance of each unique TCRbeta CDR3 rearrangement, sequence reads were collapsed and filtered. Productive Simpson clonality was computed per sample as the square root of Simpson's diversity index over productive rearrangements. TCRdb took this table from immuneACCESS and kept in-frame rearrangements with V and J called. Such tables lack part of the clones; where checked against another copy, unresolved V genes explain under half of the gap, and the rest is unexplained. V and J calls and clone size are given by that table; D and trimming were obtained from the DNA. The sample contains about 73,000 clones, 75% to 90% of them found a single time. Jointly, the top ten make up under 10% of the sample.

This sample was taken from a study of blood T cell repertoires in COVID-19 (dated by TCRdb to 2019 to 2021). In terms of the full investigation: The collaborator samples originated in the United States, Italy and Spain and spanned the acute and convalescent phases of COVID-19. The prospective study material was composed of cDNA or gDNA derived from T cells, B-cell-depleted T cells, or PBMCs. Subjects who had been exposed to COVID-19, were actively infected with it, or had recovered from it provided the deeply sampled blood TCRbeta repertoires that made up the dataset. The repertoires were released in a freely available public database meant as a resource for research on the immune response to SARS-CoV-2. Samples were obtained from the ongoing ImmuneRACE study (first 160 participants) and from about 1,300 subjects provided by 6 global collaborators. Sample metadata almost always included a de-identified subject ID, COVID-19 status, age in years and sex. Where HLA class I and class II types were available, the types were taken from metadata supplied by the sample provider, not from assay-based typing.

The collaborating institutions used their own protocols to collect whole blood in K2EDTA tubes. For TCRbeta analysis, collaborator samples were shipped as frozen whole blood, as isolated PBMCs, or as DNA extracted from either sample type. What the research found in general, with its limitations: The amount of clinical and demographic metadata varied by source and participant and was provided uncurated.

Sequencing was done on a sample of peripheral blood. The sequence derives from an elderly man with acute or convalescent COVID-19.

The DNA sequence is given as TGTGCCAGCAGTGACAGGGGGCAAGGCTACACCTTC. It specifies CASSDRGQGYTF. The chain is made from TRBV6-4 and TRBJ1-2, and TRBD1 matches 7 of the central bases. V lost 2 bases and J lost 8 bases, and the count of bases not matched to a germline gene is 2. Taken from the germline V gene, the CDR1 and CDR2 loops are MRHNA and SNTAGT. Including cysteine and phenylalanine, the CDR3 has 12 amino acids. Only the CDR3 DNA is retained, 36 bases long and in frame from the first base.